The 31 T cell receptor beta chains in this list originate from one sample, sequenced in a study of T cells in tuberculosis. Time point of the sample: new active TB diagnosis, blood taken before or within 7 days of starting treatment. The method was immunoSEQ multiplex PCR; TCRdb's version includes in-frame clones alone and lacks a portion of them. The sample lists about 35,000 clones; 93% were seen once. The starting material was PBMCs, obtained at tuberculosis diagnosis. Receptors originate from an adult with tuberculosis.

The CDR3 is CASSFSDLIPYEQYF. The CDR3 DNA is TGTGCCAGCAGCTTTTCAGACTTAATCCCCTACGAGCAGTACTTC. V and J are TRBV7-9 and TRBJ2-7; the D is unclear. The germline V gene has CDR1 SEHNR and CDR2 FQNEAQ (reference sequence). Trimming stripped 3 bases from V and 2 bases from J, with 14 bases between. The CDR3 loop spans 15 amino acids.

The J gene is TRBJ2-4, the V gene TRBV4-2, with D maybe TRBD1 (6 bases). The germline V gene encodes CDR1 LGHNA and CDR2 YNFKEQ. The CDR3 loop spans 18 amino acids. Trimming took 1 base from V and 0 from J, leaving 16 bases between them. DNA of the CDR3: TGTGCCAGCAGCCAAGTAGGTCCAGGGGCTGAAGCCAAAAACATTCAGTACTTC. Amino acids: CASSQVGPGAEAKNIQYF.

The CDR3 nucleotides are TGTGCCAGCAGCTCCCCGGGGACTAGCGGGGGCCAGACAGATACGCAGTATTTT. Translating gives CASSSPGTSGGQTDTQYF. The V call is TRBV5-6, the J call TRBJ2-3; TRBD2 aligns across 14 bases. The CDR3 is made up of 18 amino acids. CDR1 and CDR2 from the germline V gene are SGHDT and YYEEEE. V gave up 3 bases and J gave up 3 bases; unmatched junction bases: 9.

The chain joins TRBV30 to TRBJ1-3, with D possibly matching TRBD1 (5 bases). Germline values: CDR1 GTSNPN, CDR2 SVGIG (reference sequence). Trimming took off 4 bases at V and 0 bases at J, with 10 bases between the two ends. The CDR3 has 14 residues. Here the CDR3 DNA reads TGTGCCTGGACCCGACAGCCCTCTGGAAACACCATATATTTT. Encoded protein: CAWTRQPSGNTIYF.

This CDR3 reads CASSQEAGKPQHF. CDR3 bases: TGTGCCAGCAGCCAAGAGGCAGGAAAGCCCCAGCATTTT. This chain joins TRBV4-2 and TRBJ1-5; D unclear. The germline CDR1 and CDR2 sequences are LGHNA and YNFKEQ. V dropped 0 bases and J dropped 8 bases, with 8 bases sitting between them. The length of the CDR3 is 13 residues.

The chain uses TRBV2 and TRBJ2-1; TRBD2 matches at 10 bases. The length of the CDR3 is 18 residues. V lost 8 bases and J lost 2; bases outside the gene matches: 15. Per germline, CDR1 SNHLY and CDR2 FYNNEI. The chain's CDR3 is CASLGQGTSDLAYNEQFF. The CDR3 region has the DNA TGTGCCAGCTTAGGTCAGGGGACTAGCGACTTAGCCTACAATGAGCAGTTCTTC.

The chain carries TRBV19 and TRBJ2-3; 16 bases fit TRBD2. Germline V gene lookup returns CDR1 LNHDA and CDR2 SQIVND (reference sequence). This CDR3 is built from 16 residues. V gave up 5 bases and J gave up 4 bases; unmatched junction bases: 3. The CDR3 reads CASSSGLAGGPDTQYF. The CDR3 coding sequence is TGTGCCAGTAGTTCGGGACTAGCGGGAGGGCCAGATACGCAGTATTTT.

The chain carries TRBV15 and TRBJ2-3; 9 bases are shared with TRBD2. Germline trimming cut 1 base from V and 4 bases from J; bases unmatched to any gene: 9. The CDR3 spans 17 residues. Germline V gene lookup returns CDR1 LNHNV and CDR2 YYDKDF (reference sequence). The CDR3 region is CATSRGSSGIVADTQYF. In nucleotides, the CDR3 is TGTGCCACCAGCAGAGGTTCTAGCGGGATTGTAGCAGATACGCAGTATTTT. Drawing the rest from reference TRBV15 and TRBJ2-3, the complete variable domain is DAMVIQNPRYQVTQFGKPVTLSCSQTLNHNVMYWYQQKSSQAPKLLFHYYDKDFNNEADTPDNFQSRRPNTSFCFLDIRSPGLGDTAMYLCATSRGSSGIVADTQYFGPGTRLTVL.

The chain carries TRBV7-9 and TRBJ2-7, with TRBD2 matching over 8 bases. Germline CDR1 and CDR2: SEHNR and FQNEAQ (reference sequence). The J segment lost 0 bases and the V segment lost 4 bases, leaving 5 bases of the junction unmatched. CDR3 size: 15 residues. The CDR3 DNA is TGTGCCAGCAGCTATCTAGCGGGCCGCTCCTACGAGCAGTACTTC. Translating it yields CASSYLAGRSYEQYF.

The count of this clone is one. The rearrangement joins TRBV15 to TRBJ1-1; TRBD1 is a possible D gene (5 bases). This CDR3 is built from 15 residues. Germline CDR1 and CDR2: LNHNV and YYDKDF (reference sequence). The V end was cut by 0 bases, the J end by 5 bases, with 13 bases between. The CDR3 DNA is TGTGCCACCAGCAGAGATGCCTTGAAGGGGACTGAAGCTTTCTTT. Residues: CATSRDALKGTEAFF.

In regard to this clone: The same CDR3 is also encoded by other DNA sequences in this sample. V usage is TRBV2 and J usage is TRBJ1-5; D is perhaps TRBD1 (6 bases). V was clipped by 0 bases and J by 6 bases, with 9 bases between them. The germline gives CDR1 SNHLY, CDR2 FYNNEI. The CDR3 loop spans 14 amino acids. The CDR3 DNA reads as TGTGCCAGCAGTGAAGCAGGGGGTAGTCAGCCCCAGCATTTT. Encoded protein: CASSEAGGSQPQHF.

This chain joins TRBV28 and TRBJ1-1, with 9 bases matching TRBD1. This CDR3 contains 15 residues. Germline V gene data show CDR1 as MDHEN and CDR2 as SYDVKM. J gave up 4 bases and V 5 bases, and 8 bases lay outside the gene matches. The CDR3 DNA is TGTGCCAGCAGTCGCCCGGGACAGGGCGTCACTGAAGCTTTCTTT. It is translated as CASSRPGQGVTEAFF. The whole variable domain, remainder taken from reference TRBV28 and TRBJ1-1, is DVKVTQSSRYLVKRTGEKVFLECVQDMDHENMFWYRQDPGLGLRLIYFSYDVKMKEKGDIPEGYSVSREKKERFSLILESASTNQTSMYLCASSRPGQGVTEAFFGQGTRLTVV.

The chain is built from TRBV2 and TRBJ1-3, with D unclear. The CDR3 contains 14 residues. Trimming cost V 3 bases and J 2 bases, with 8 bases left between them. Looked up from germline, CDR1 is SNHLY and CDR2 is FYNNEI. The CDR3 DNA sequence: TGTGCCAGCAGTGACCGTAGTGCTGGAAACACCATATATTTT. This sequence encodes CASSDRSAGNTIYF.

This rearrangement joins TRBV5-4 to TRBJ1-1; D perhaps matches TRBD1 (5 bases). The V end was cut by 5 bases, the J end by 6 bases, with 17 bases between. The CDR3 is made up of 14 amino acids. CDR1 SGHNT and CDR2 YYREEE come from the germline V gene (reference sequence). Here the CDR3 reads CASSPGGGRPEAFF. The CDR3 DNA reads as TGTGCCAGCAGTCCCGGGGGGGGAAGGCCTGAAGCTTTCTTT.

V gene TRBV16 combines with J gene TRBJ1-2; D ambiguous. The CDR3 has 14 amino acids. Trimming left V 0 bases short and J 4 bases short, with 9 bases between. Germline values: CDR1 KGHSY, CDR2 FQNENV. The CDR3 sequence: CASSQSESFYGYTF. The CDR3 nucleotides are TGTGCCAGCAGCCAATCAGAGTCGTTCTATGGCTACACCTTC.

CDR3 residues: CATSAGSDGGELFF. The DNA for the CDR3 is TGTGCCACCAGCGCGGGGTCAGATGGCGGGGAGCTGTTTTTT. This chain uses TRBV15 with TRBJ2-2; tentatively, D is TRBD2 (6 bases). Germline lookup yields CDR1 LNHNV and CDR2 YYDKDF (reference sequence). This CDR3 region has 14 residues. Deletions cut 5 bases from V and 7 bases from J, with 14 bases between.

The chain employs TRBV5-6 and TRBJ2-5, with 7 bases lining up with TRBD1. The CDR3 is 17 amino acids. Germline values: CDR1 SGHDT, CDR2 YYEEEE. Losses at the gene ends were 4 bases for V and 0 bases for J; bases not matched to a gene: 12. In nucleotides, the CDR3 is TGTGCCAGCAGCACCGACAGGGAACGACTAAACCAAGAGACCCAGTACTTC. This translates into CASSTDRERLNQETQYF.

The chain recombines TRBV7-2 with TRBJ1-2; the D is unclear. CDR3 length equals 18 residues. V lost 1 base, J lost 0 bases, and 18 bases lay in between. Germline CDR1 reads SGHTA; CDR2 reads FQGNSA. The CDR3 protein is CASSLGRLSGTANYGYTF. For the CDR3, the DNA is TGTGCCAGCAGCTTAGGACGGCTGTCAGGCACCGCTAACTATGGCTACACCTTC.

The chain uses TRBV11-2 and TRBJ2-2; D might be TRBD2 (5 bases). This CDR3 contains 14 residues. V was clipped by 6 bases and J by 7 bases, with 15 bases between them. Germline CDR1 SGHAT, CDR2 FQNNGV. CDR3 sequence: CASRSSGRIGELFF. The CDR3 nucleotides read TGTGCCAGCAGGTCGAGCGGCCGGATCGGGGAGCTGTTTTTT.

CDR3: CSVEDSKEDGYTF. For the CDR3, the DNA is TGCAGCGTTGAAGACAGTAAAGAGGATGGCTACACCTTC. This chain joins TRBV29-1 and TRBJ1-2; D unresolved. The CDR3 spans 13 residues. V lost 0 bases and J lost 6, with 11 bases in between. Germline CDR1 and CDR2: SQVTM and ANQGSEA. The whole variable domain, filled in from reference TRBV29-1 and TRBJ1-2, reads SAVISQKPSRDICQRGTSLTIQCQVDSQVTMMFWYRQQPGQSLTLIATANQGSEATYESGFVIDKFPISRPNLTFSTLTVSNMSPEDSSIYLCSVEDSKEDGYTFGSGTRLTVV.

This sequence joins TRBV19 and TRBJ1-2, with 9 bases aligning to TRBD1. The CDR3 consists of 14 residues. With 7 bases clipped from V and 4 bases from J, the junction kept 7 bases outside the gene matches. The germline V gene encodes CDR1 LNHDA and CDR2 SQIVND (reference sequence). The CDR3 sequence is CASTTTGGGYGYTF. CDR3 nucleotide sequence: TGTGCCAGTACGACGACAGGGGGAGGCTATGGCTACACCTTC.

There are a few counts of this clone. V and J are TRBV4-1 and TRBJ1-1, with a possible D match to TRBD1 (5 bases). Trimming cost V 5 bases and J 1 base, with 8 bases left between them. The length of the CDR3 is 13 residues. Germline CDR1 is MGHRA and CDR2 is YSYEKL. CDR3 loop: CASSVQANTEAFF. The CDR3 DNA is TGCGCCAGCAGCGTACAGGCGAACACTGAAGCTTTCTTT.

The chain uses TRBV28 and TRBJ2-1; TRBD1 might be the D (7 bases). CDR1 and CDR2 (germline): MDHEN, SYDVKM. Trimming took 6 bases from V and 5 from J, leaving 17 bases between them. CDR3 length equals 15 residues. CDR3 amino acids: CASSSRQGGDNEQFF. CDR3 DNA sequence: TGTGCCAGCAGCTCCAGACAGGGAGGTGACAATGAGCAGTTCTTC.

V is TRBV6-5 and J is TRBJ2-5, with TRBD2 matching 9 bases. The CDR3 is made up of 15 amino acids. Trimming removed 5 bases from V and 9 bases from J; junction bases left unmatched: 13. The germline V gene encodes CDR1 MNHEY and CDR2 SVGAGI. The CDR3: CASSTQAGGQTAQYF. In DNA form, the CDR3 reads TGTGCCAGCAGTACCCAAGCGGGGGGCCAAACGGCCCAGTACTTC.

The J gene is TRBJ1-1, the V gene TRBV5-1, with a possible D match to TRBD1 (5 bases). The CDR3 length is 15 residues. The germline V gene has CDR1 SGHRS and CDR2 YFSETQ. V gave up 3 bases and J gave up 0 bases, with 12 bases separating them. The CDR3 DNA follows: TGCGCCAGCAGCTGGCAGCAGGGCATGAACACTGAAGCTTTCTTT. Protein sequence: CASSWQQGMNTEAFF.

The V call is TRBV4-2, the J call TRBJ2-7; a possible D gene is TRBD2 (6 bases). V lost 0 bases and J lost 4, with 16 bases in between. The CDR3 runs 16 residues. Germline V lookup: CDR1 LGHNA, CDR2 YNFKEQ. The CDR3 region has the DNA TGTGCCAGCAGCCAAGATTGGGAACCCGCGGGGTACGAGCAGTACTTC. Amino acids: CASSQDWEPAGYEQYF.

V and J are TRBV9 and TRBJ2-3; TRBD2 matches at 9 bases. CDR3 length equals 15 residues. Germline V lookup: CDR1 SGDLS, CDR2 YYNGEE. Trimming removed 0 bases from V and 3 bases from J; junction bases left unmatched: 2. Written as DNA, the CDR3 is TGTGCCAGCAGCGTAGGTCTAGCGGGGACAGATACGCAGTATTTT. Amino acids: CASSVGLAGTDTQYF.

The CDR3 loop reads CASATGTNTEAFF. The DNA of the CDR3 is TGTGCCAGCGCGACAGGGACAAACACTGAAGCTTTCTTT. This sequence joins TRBV9 and TRBJ1-1, with 7 nucleotides matching TRBD1. This CDR3 has 13 amino acids. Germline V gene data show CDR1 as SGDLS and CDR2 as YYNGEE. Trimming took 7 bases from V and 2 from J; bases not matched to a gene: 5. Full variable domain (remainder filled in from reference TRBV9 and TRBJ1-1): DSGVTQTPKHLITATGQRVTLRCSPRSGDLSVYWYQQSLDQGLQFLIQYYNGEERAKGNILERFSAQQFPDLHSELNLSSLELGDSALYFCASATGTNTEAFFGQGTRLTVV.

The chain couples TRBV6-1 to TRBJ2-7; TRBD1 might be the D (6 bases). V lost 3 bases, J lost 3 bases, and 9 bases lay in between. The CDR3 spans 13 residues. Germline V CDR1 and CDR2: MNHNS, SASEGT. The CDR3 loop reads CASSDSGVYEQYF. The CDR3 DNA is TGTGCCAGCAGTGATTCAGGGGTCTACGAGCAGTACTTC.

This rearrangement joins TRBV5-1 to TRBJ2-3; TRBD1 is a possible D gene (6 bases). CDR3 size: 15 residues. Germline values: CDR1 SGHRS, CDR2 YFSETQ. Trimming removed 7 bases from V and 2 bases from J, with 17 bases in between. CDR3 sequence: CASRYGQLVTDTQYF. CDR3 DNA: TGCGCCAGCCGTTACGGACAGTTAGTCACAGATACGCAGTATTTT.

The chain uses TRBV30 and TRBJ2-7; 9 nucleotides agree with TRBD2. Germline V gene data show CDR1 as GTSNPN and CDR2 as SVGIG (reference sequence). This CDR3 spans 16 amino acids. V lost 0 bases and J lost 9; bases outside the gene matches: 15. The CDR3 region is CAWSVEPSLAGFGQYF. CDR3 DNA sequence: TGTGCCTGGAGTGTCGAGCCCTCTCTAGCGGGGTTTGGGCAGTACTTC.